This T cell receptor beta chain came from a study of patients and donors after allogeneic stem cell transplantation. TCRdb reprocessed the RT-PCR reads with MiXCR, giving one entry per CDR3 protein. The sample consists of more than 75,000 distinct CDR3 sequences, less than 5% of them appearing once. CDR1 and CDR2 from the germline V gene are KGHSH and LQKENI. The length of the CDR3 is 14 residues. The junction had 2 bases not matched to a gene; V was cut back by 3 bases and J by 4 bases. Sequencing was done on a sample of blood, either unsorted or a sorted T cell fraction (not recorded which). The sequence came from a human donor who was either an allogeneic HSCT recipient or a stem cell or donor lymphocyte infusion donor (not recorded which). It is not recorded whose cells these are; they may come from a transplant donor. V gene TRBV18 combines with J gene TRBJ1-3; 8 positions agree with TRBD1. This chain's CDR3 is CASSPGQGGNTIYF. CDR3 sequence (DNA): TGTGCCAGCTCACCCGGACAGGGAGGAAACACCATATATTTT.